This entry lists 8 T cell receptor beta chains sequenced from one sample in a study of T cell clonotyping in hematopoietic cell transplantation. Produced via immunoSEQ multiplex PCR; TCRdb's table is partial and in-frame only. The profile shows 15,000 or so clones, approximately 80% of them singletons. This sample comprised PBMCs, obtained 100 days after allogeneic stem cell transplant. The receptors stem from a female patient aged 35-55 years who had an allogeneic stem cell transplant from a related donor, so T cells may come from the graft donor. Some clones in this sample may be carry-over from other donors' samples.

The chain has TRBV28 and TRBJ2-2; 12 bases line up with TRBD2. J gave up 6 bases and V 5 bases, and 7 bases lay outside the gene matches. The CDR3 extends over 16 amino acids. CDR1 and CDR2 (germline): MDHEN, SYDVKM. The CDR3 DNA follows: TGTGCCAGCAGTCCTCTAGCGGGAGGGCCGGCCGGGGAGCTGTTTTTT. Translation gives CASSPLAGGPAGELFF.

The chain couples TRBV25-1 to TRBJ2-7; possibly TRBD1 for D (5 bases). This CDR3 spans 14 amino acids. Germline V gives CDR1 MGHDK, CDR2 SYGVNS. With 5 bases removed from V and 2 bases from J, the gap between germline ends came to 13 bases. The CDR3 sequence: CASSTRVPPYEQYF. DNA for the CDR3: TGTGCCAGCAGTACCAGGGTTCCTCCCTACGAGCAGTACTTC.

This chain joins TRBV9 and TRBJ2-3; D gene ambiguous. The CDR3 loop spans 15 amino acids. V lost 0 bases, J lost 5 bases, and 13 bases lay in between. From germline, CDR1 is SGDLS and CDR2 YYNGEE. Here the CDR3 DNA reads TGTGCCAGCAGCGTAGGAGGAACAGTAGGAGATACGCAGTATTTT. Amino acids: CASSVGGTVGDTQYF.

The chain couples TRBV7-9 to TRBJ1-2; no clear D. Germline V lookup: CDR1 SEHNR, CDR2 FQNEAQ (reference sequence). Trimming pared 1 base from V and 4 bases from J, leaving 13 bases between. The CDR3 is 15 amino acids. The CDR3 DNA reads as TGTGCCAGCAGCTTAGGAGAGTCGTCGGGCTATGGCTACACCTTC. It encodes CASSLGESSGYGYTF.

The chain has TRBV6-5 and TRBJ2-5, with D uncertain. Judging by the DNA end, TRBJ2-7 fits better; the J call may be wrong. CDR1 is MNHEY, CDR2 SVGAGI, per germline. There are 12 residues in the CDR3. Here the CDR3 DNA reads TGTGCCAGCAGCGGAGAATCGGGCGAGCAGTACTTC. As protein: CASSGESGEQYF.

This clone was observed a few times. The chain's CDR3 is CATSDRGGFLPYEQYF. CDR3 in DNA: TGTGCCACTTCCGACAGGGGGGGATTCTTACCTTACGAGCAGTACTTC. The chain uses TRBV2 and TRBJ2-7; 9 nucleotides align to TRBD1. The CDR3 extends over 16 amino acids. Unmatched junction bases numbered 17, after V lost 10 bases and J lost 4 bases. Germline V gives CDR1 SNHLY, CDR2 FYNNEI. The entire variable domain, with the rest obtained from reference TRBV2 and TRBJ2-7, is as follows: EPEVTQTPSHQVTQMGQEVILRCVPISNHLYFYWYRQILGQKVEFLVSFYNNEISEKSEIFDDQFSVERPDGSNFTLKIRSTKLEDSAMYFCATSDRGGFLPYEQYFGPGTRLTVT.

The chain employs TRBV7-8 and TRBJ1-1, with D perhaps TRBD1 (5 bases). The CDR3 contains 14 residues. From germline, CDR1 is SGHVS and CDR2 FQNEAQ. Trimming pared 1 base from V and 3 bases from J, leaving 9 bases between. The CDR3 loop is CASSLGTTDTEAFF. The CDR3 DNA sequence: TGTGCCAGCAGCTTAGGGACAACTGACACTGAAGCTTTCTTT.

The chain uses TRBV5-1 and TRBJ2-7, with 12 positions matching TRBD1. Germline loops: CDR1 SGHRS, CDR2 YFSETQ. The CDR3 length is 17 residues. With 4 bases clipped from V and 1 base from J, the junction kept 9 bases outside the gene matches. Here the CDR3 reads CASSLGTGGPLSYEQYF. Here the CDR3 DNA reads TGCGCCAGCAGCCTTGGGACAGGGGGCCCCTTGTCCTACGAGCAGTACTTC.